The entry below gives a single T cell receptor beta chain sequence along with its context. Trimming pared 0 bases from V and 3 bases from J, leaving 15 bases between. This CDR3 comprises 16 residues. Germline values: CDR1 MGHRA, CDR2 YSYEKL. This sample was included in a study of shared T cell receptors in the human thymus. TCRdb keeps only in-frame clones here, not all; method: immunoSEQ multiplex PCR. The table lists 600,000 to 900,000 clones, over 75% of them singletons. This same sample was also taken into another study, of human thymus T cells. That source adds: During corrective heart surgery, resections were taken, and the thymus tissue came from them. As related research reported, thymic repertoires overlapped highly among unrelated individuals.

This receptor was obtained from a girl under three years old with a congenital heart defect. This chain links TRBV4-1 with TRBJ2-7, with D perhaps TRBD1 (5 bases). Sequencing used thymocytes. The CDR3 DNA reads TGCGCCAGCAGCCAAGAGTCAGGGAATAATTACTACGAGCAGTACTTC. Its protein product is CASSQESGNNYYEQYF.